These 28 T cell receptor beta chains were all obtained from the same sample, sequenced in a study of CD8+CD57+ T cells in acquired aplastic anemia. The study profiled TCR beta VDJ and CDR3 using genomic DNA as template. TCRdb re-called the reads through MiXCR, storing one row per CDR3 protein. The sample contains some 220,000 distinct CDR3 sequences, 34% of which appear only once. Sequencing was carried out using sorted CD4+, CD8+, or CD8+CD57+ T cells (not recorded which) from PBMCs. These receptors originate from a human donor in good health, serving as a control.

The CDR3 spells CATSDPESSGANVLTF. The CDR3 coding sequence is TGTGCCACCAGTGATCCAGAATCCTCTGGGGCCAACGTCCTGACTTTC. This sequence joins TRBV24-1 and TRBJ2-6; D uncertain. Looked up from germline, CDR1 is KGHDR and CDR2 is SFDVKD. CDR3 length: 16 amino acids. V lost 3 bases and J 0 bases, leaving 8 bases between the germline ends.

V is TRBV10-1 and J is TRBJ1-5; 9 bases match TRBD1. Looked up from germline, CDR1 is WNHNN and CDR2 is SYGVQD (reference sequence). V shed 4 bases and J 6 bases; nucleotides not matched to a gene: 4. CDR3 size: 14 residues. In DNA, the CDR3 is TGCGCCAGCAGTGGACAGGGGGTCACTCAGCCCCAGCATTTT. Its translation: CASSGQGVTQPQHF.

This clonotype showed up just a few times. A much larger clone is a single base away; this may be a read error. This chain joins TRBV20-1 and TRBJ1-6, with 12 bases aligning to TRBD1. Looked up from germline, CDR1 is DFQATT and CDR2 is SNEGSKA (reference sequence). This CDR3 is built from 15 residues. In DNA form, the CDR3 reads TGCAGTGCGGGACAGGGGGCCCAGTTTGATTCACCCCTCCGCTTT. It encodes CSAGQGAQFDSPLRF.

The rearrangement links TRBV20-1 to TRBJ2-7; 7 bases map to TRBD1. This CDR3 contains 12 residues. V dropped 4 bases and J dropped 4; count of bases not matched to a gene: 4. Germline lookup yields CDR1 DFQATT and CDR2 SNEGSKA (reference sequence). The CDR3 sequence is CSAMTGNYEQYF. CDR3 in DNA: TGCAGTGCTATGACAGGGAATTACGAGCAGTACTTC.

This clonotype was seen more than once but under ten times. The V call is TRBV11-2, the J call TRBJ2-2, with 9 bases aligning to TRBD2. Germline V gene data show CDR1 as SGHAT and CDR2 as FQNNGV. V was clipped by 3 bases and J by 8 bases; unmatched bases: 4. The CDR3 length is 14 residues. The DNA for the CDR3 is TGTGCCAGCAGCTTGCTAGCGGGGAAGGGGGAGCTGTTTTTT. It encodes CASSLLAGKGELFF.

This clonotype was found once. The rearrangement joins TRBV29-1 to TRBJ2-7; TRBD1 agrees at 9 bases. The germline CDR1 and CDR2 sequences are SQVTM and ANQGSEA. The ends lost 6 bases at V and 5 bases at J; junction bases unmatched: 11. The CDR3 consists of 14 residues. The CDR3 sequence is CSVGQGSFRDEQYF. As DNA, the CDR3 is TGCAGCGTCGGACAGGGGTCATTCAGAGACGAGCAGTACTTC.

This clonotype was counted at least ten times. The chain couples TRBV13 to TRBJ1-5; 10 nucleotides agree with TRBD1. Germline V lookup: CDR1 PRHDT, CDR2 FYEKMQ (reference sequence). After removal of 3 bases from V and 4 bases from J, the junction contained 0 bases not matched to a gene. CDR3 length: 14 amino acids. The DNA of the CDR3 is TGTGCCAGCAGCTTGGGACAGGGGAATCAGCCCCAGCATTTT. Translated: CASSLGQGNQPQHF.

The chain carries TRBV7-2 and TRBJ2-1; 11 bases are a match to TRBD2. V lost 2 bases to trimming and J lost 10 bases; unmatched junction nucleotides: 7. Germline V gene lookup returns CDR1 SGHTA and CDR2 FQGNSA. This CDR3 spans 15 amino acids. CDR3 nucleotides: TGTGCCAGCAGCTTACCGACTAGCGGGATTGGGGAGCAGTTCTTC. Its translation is CASSLPTSGIGEQFF.

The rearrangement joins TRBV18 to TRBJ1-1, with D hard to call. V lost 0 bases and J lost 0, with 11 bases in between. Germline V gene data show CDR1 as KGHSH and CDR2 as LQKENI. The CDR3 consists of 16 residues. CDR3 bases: TGTGCCAGCTCACCACCTAGAGGGTGGGTGAACACTGAAGCTTTCTTT. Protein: CASSPPRGWVNTEAFF.

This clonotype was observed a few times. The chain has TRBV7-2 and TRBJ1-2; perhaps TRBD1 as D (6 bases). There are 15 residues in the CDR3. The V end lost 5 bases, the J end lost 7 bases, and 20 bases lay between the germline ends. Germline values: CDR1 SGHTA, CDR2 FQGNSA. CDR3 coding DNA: TGTGCCAGCAGCCGCAACGGATGGGGGGCGTTTGGCTACACCTTC. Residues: CASSRNGWGAFGYTF.

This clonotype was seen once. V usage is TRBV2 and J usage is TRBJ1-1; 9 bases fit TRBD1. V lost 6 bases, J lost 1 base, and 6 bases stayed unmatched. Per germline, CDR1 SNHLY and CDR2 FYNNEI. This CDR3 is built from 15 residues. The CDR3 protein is CASRAQGAGNTEAFF. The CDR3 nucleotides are TGTGCCAGCAGGGCACAGGGGGCCGGGAACACTGAAGCTTTCTTT.

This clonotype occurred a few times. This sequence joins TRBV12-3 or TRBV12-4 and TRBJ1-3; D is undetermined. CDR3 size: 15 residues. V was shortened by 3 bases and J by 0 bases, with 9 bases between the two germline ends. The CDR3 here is CASSFGQTSGNTIYF. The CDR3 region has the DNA TGTGCCAGCAGTTTCGGCCAAACCTCTGGAAACACCATATATTTT.

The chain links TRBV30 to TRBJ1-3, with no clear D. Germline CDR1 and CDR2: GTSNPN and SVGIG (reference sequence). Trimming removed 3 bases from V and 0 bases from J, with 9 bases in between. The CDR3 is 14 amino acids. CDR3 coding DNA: TGTGCCTGGAGCGCCGTGGTCTCTGGAAACACCATATATTTT. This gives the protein CAWSAVVSGNTIYF.

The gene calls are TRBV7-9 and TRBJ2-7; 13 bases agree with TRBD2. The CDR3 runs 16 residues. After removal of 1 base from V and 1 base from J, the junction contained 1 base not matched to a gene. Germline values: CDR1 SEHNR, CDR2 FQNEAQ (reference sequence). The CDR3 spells CASSLGTSGGSYEQYF. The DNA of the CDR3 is TGTGCCAGCAGCTTAGGGACTAGCGGGGGTTCCTACGAGCAGTACTTC.

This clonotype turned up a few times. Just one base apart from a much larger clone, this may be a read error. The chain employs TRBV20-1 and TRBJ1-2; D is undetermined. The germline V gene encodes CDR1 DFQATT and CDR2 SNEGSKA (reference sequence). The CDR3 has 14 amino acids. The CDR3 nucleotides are TGCGGTGCTAGAGATACCTCCTCGGCACGCGGCTACACCTTC. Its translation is CGARDTSSARGYTF.

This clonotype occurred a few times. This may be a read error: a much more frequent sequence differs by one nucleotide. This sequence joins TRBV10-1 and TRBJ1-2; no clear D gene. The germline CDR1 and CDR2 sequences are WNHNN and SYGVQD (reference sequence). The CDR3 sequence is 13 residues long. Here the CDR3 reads CASSEGSTYGHTF. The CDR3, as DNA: TGCGCCAGCAGTGAGGGATCCACCTATGGCCACACCTTC.

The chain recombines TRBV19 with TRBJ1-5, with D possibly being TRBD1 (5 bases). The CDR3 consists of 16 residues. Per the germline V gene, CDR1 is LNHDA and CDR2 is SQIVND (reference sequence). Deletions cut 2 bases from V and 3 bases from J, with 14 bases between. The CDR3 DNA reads TGTGCCAGTAGTATAATAACGCGAGGGGACAATCAGCCCCAGCATTTT. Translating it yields CASSIITRGDNQPQHF.

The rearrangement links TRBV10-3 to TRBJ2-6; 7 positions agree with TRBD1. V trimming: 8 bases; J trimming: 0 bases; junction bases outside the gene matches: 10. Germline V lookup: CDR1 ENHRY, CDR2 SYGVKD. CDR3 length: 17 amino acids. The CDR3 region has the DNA TGTGCCATCCTTGGTCGGGACAGCACCTCTGGGGCCAACGTCCTGACTTTC. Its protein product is CAILGRDSTSGANVLTF.

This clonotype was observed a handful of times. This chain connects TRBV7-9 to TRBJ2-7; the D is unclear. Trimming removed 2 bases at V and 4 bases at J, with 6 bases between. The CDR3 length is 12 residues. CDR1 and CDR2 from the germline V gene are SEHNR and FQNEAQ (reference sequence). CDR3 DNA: TGTGCCAGCAGCTTATTCCCATACGAGCAGTACTTC. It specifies CASSLFPYEQYF.

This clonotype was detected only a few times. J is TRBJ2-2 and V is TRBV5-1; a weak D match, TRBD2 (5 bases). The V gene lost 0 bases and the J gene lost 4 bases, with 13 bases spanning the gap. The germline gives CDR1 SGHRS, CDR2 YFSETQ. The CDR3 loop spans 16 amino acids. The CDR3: CASSLEPGAGTGELFF. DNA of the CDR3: TGCGCCAGCAGCTTGGAACCCGGCGCGGGCACCGGGGAGCTGTTTTTT.

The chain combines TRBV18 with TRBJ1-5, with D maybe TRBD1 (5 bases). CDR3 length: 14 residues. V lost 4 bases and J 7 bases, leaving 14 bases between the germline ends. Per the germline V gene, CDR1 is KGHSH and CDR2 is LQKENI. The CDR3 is CASSQAGGDQPQHF. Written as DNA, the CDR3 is TGTGCCAGCTCACAAGCGGGAGGGGACCAGCCCCAGCATTTT. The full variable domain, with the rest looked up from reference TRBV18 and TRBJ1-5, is NAGVMQNPRHLVRRRGQEARLRCSPMKGHSHVYWYRQLPEEGLKFMVYLQKENIIDESGMPKERFSAEFPKEGPSILRIQQVVRGDSAAYFCASSQAGGDQPQHFGDGTRLSIL.

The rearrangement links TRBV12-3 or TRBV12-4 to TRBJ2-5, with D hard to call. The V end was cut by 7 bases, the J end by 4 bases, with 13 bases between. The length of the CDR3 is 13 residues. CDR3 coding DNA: TGTGCCAGCATTCCACGGAGAGGAGAGACCCAGTACTTC. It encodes CASIPRRGETQYF.

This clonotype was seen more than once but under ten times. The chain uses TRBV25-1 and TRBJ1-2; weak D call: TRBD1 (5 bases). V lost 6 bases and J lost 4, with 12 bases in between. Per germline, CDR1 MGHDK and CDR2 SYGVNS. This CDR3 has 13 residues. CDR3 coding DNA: TGTGCCAGCAGCGGGGGACGGAGCTATGGCTACACCTTC. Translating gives CASSGGRSYGYTF.

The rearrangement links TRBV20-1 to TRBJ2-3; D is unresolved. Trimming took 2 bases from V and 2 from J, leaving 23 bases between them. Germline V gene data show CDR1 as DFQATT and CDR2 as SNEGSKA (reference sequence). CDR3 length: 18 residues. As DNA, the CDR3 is TGCAGTGCTAGAAAGGCTAGGATGAGCGAGCAACTCACAGATACGCAGTATTTT. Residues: CSARKARMSEQLTDTQYF.

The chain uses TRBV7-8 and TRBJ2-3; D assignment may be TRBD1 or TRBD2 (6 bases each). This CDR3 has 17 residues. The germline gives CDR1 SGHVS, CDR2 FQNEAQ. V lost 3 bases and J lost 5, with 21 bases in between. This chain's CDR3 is CASSLSLGGPGGDTQYF. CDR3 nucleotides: TGTGCCAGCAGCTTGAGTTTAGGGGGTCCCGGGGGAGATACGCAGTATTTT.

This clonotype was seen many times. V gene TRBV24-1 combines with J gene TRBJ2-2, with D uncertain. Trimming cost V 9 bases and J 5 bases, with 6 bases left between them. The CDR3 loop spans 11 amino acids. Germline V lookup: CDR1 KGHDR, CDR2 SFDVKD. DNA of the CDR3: TGTGCCACCTACCCGACCGGGGAGCTGTTTTTT. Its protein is CATYPTGELFF.

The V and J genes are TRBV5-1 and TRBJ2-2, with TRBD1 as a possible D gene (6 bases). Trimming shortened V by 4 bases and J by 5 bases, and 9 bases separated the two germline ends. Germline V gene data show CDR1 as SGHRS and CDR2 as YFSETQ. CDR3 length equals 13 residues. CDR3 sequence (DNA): TGCGCCAGCAGCCCACAGGGAACCGGGGAGCTGTTTTTT. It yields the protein CASSPQGTGELFF.

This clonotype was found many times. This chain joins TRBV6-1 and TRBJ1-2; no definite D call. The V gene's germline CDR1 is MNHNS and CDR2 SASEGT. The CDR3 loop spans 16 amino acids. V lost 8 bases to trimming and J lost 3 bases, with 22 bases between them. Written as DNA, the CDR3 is TGTGCCAGCCCTGTTAAGGGTATTGGAGAATACTATGGCTACACCTTC. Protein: CASPVKGIGEYYGYTF.